A selection of T cell receptor beta chains follows, all from one sample in a study of blood T cell repertoires in COVID-19. TCRdb's table, derived via immunoSEQ multiplex PCR, lists solely in-frame clones and lacks some. The sample has about 130,000 clones, roughly 86% seen once. Sequencing was performed on peripheral blood. These receptors came from a human donor in a cohort sampled during active COVID-19. Both conserved end residues are part of each CDR3. The order of the fields is CDR3 protein, V gene, J gene.

CDR3 protein: CASREVMDSPLHF
V gene: TRBV12-3/TRBV12-4
J gene: TRBJ1-6

CDR3 protein: CASSGDRVSGEQYF
V gene: TRBV18
J gene: TRBJ2-7

CDR3 protein: CASSTAGTGPYEQYF
V gene: TRBV19
J gene: TRBJ2-7

CDR3 protein: CASSLARGTVLYSPLHF
V gene: TRBV11-2
J gene: TRBJ1-6

CDR3 protein: CASSLLEGQAFF
V gene: TRBV28
J gene: TRBJ1-1

CDR3 protein: CASSLPTSSYNSPLHF
V gene: TRBV19
J gene: TRBJ1-6

CDR3 protein: CASSPWTGEGYTF
V gene: TRBV12-3/TRBV12-4
J gene: TRBJ1-2

CDR3 protein: CASSQAGEAFF
V gene: TRBV3-1/TRBV3-2
J gene: TRBJ1-1

CDR3 protein: CASSIGVSTDTQYF
V gene: TRBV19
J gene: TRBJ2-3

CDR3 protein: CASSLALGRGESGYTF
V gene: TRBV7-9
J gene: TRBJ1-2